This T cell receptor beta chain was profiled in a study of shared clonotypes between healthy human individuals (dated by TCRdb to the early 2020s). Concerning the study at large: Three men and two women, aged 18 to 49 years, made up the cohort. Leukapheresis yielded between about 0.9 and 9.5 billion PBMCs per donor. To increase sequencing depth and limit assay-specific biases, TCR repertoire library preparation and sequencing were carried out by different laboratories using diverse techniques. Per donor, three plates each were used for CD4 naive and CD4 memory, two for CD8 naive, and one for CD8 memory. To estimate repertoire size and how much clonotype sharing occurs between individuals, the study deeply sequenced the blood TCR repertoires of several healthy adults. The paper as a whole reports these results and caveats: Across four donors, approximately 5% of naive CD4, roughly 3.5% of naive CD8, about 2.3% of memory CD4, and approximately 0.42% of memory CD8 clonotypes were shared. Naive subsets generally had larger estimated clonotype richness than memory subsets. Based on pairwise subsampling, the degree of clonotype sharing among donors was expected to be affected by sequencing depth. Clonotypes shared by all four sorted-subset donors showed higher generation probabilities than non-shared clonotypes. The genetic and exposure-history diversity represented was limited by the small number of donors. Sampling was limited to blood, and TCR repertoires in tissue likely differ from TCR repertoires in blood. Even with the large sequencing depth, rarefaction of the sorted-subset datasets indicated that sequencing was incomplete.

The donors were healthy, HIV-negative adults who had no recently reported acute infections or vaccinations. Every donor was a Caucasian adult residing in Nashville, Tennessee, USA. CD4+ T cells were enriched by magnetic negative selection; naive cells were then positively selected on CD45RA, and the negative fraction formed the memory subset. After blood collection by leukapheresis, PBMCs were isolated using Ficoll-Histopaque density gradient centrifugation and then cryopreserved in the vapor phase of liquid nitrogen. Analytical flow cytometry was used to check the purity and quantity of each magnetically sorted T cell population. Genomic DNA was isolated from each sorted fraction and quantified by UV absorbance on a Nanodrop 2000c. Worth noting for this clone: Its binding antigen is unknown. One base away there is no much larger clone; base qualities are not given.

Using the deep immunoSEQ assay, multiplex PCR amplified TCR CDR3 regions from genomic DNA. Genomic DNA extracted from each cell subset was distributed evenly over all wells of several immunoSEQ 96-well plates, and each plate served as one replicate. For sorted subsets, approximately 210 ng genomic DNA, equal to 25,000 to 35,000 T cell genomes, was loaded into each replicate PCR. Purified libraries were quantified with a Qubit 3.0 fluorometer, sized on a Bioanalyzer 2100, and re-quantified with the KAPA Library Quantification kit. Each immunoSEQ 96-well plate was sequenced on its own single-read 150-cycle Illumina NextSeq 550 flow cell. The authors' analysis ran thus. Because the immunoSEQ output included only junctional sequences and no quality scores, the filtering could not be the same as the filtering used for full-length reads. Sequences were annotated with PyIR, a Python wrapper for IgBLAST v1.9, and V/J genes and CDR3 were assigned using IMGT germline references. Any read was removed if the V/J assignment was weak (E-value above 1e-6), the CDR3 was missing, or the read contained stop codons, out-of-frame junctions, or ambiguous translated residues. V3J clonotypes were defined as sequences sharing the same inferred V gene, J gene, and CDR3 amino acid sequence. Percentage overlap between repertoires was calculated by dividing the number of shared unique clonotypes by the size of the smaller repertoire. Three approaches were used to assess repertoire richness: RTK rarefaction, the Chao1 estimator, and Recon v2.1 estimates of unobserved clonotypes. Generation probabilities for all TCRbeta clonotypes obtained by the gDNA method from a few donors were computed using OLGA. TCRdb's version of the immuneACCESS table is confined to in-frame rearrangements and falls short of the full clone set. An unresolved V gene accounts for under half of the shortfall where checked; the remainder is of unknown origin. V and J calls and clone size are those listed in that table; D and trimming were worked out from the DNA. The sample profile shows about 1.5 million clones; approximately 98% of them were found once. 0.45% of the sample belongs to the ten largest clones.

This clonotype was obtained from a man under 40 in good health. The sample comprised naive CD4+ T cells sorted from blood. What the cell subset or site label conveys for this sample: CD45RA+ positively selected.

The DNA sequence is as follows: TGTGCCAGCAGCTTAGGAGGAAGCGGGAAGCTCTACGAGCAGTACTTC. Its amino acids are CASSLGGSGKLYEQYF. Rearrangement joined TRBV11-2 to TRBJ2-7; 7 central nucleotides agree with TRBD2. Trimming takes 1 base off V and 3 bases off J; junction bases not matched to a gene: 9. The CDR3 holds 16 amino acids from the cysteine to the phenylalanine. Only the CDR3 DNA is retained, 48 bases long and in frame from the first base. Reading the germline V gene gives CDR1 SGHAT and CDR2 FQNNGV.